The text below deals with one T cell receptor beta chain. The antigen it recognizes is unknown. Gene names and germline sequences here are the mouse ones. The sequenced fragment ends 1 residue before the CDR3 boundary, so the rest is inferred from the germline J gene. This record comes from a study of tissue T cells after allogeneic stem cell transplantation (dated by TCRdb to between 2021 and 2024). Context from the whole study: Using research autopsies of patients with and without GVHD, plus mouse models of GVHD, the study profiled TCR beta repertoires across many tissues. The human part of the study was a prospective observational study with no blinding and no randomization.

This specimen's time point label, per the study, means: mouse harvest day 7 after allogeneic transplant. Mouse grafts combined 10^7 T-cell-depleted bone marrow cells with 10^6 splenic CD5+ T cells, given via tail vein injection. Mouse GVHD was modeled in a major MHC-mismatch B6 (H2b) into BALB/c (H2d) model, with tissues profiled at day 7 or 14. On day 7 or 14 post-transplant, mouse tissues and retro-orbital blood were harvested with separate sterile tools for each animal, and livers were flushed beforehand. Before genomic DNA isolation with the DNeasy Blood & Tissue Kit, mouse tissues were minced with razor blades in buffered saline. Study-wide conclusions, independent of this receptor: Only a few T cell clones appeared in more than one patient, yet motif-based clustering showed tissue-specific repertoire signatures that were shared between patients. In both patients and mice, T cells from blood and spleen picked up only a limited part of the TCR repertoire that was detected in tissues. Within patients, how anatomically similar tissues were was a major factor shaping TCR repertoire composition, regardless of disease or transplant status. The patient cohort was small and varied clinically, and sampling depth was recognized as a limitation. The study did not establish which tissue TCRs were alloreactive or antigen-specific, and some clones may have been host cells that persisted.

Libraries came from the immunoSEQ multiplex PCR assay. Adaptive Biotechnologies performed the TCRbeta CDR3 sequencing at survey depth and reported CDR3 sequences, V/J genes, productive frequency and template counts. TCR beta CDR3 regions were amplified from genomic DNA rather than RNA. The original methods were these. Jensen-Shannon divergence was used to quantify pairwise repertoire overlap between tissues, with a value of 1 indicating complete divergence and a value of 0 indicating identical repertoires. Based on pairwise JSD values, tissues were grouped by single-linkage agglomerative hierarchical clustering, and the results were shown as dendrograms. GLIPH2 was run on all patient samples with simulation_depth 1000, kmer_min_depth 3 and cdr3_length_cutoff 8, and groups with more than two unique CDR3s were retained. A standardized tissue-overlap score extrapolated Jaccard GLIPH-group overlap across patients to a standard repertoire size of 1000 clones. To look at how diversity was associated with clinical or experimental variables, linear mixed-effect models were used, with tissue treated as a fixed effect and individual treated as a random effect. Entries here come from immuneACCESS through TCRdb and include only in-frame sequences with V and J called. Some clones fail to appear in such tables; in the studies checked, an unresolved V gene covers under half of the shortfall, and the cause of the remainder is unknown. The V and J calls and the clone size are those of that table, but D and trimming were determined from the DNA. For this sample the table gives thousands of clones, of which roughly 45% were detected only once. In total, the top ten clones hold roughly a tenth of the sample.

Trimming costs V 1 base and J 5 bases, and their ends lie 7 bases apart. The germline V gene (reference sequence) sets CDR1 to SNHLY and CDR2 to FYNGKV. Measured from the cysteine to the phenylalanine, the CDR3 is 13 residues long. Of the CDR3's DNA, 36 bases were read; they are in frame from base 1. The specimen sequenced was lymph node tissue. Recombination linked TRBV3 to TRBJ2-5; confidence is insufficient to name the D gene. The clonotype comes from a female BALB/c mouse given C57BL/6 T cells with graft-versus-host disease after an allogeneic hematopoietic cell transplant. CDR3 protein: CASSLGGGDTQYF. The CDR3 DNA, read in part, is TGTGCCAGCAGCTTAGGGGGTGGAGACACCCAGTAC.